The text below deals with one TCR beta chain. Its antigen is not identified. Germline V gene lookup returns CDR1 SEHNR and CDR2 FQNEAQ (reference sequence). The CDR3 has 15 residues. The trim removed 4 bases at V and 0 bases at J, leaving 3 bases unmatched. TCRdb's table, derived via immunoSEQ multiplex PCR, lists solely in-frame clones and lacks some. The sample lists some 50,000 clones; around 89% were seen once. This specimen belongs to a study of OX40 agonist ivuxolimab in advanced cancers. Regarding the study as a whole: In the 0.1-3.0 mg/kg groups, partial responders showed among the lowest expansion.

The V and J genes are TRBV7-9 and TRBJ1-3; TRBD1 matches at 7 bases. The input for sequencing was CD4+ or CD8+ T cells sorted from blood, taken in a trial of the OX40 agonist ivuxolimab. This receptor was identified in an adult with an advanced solid tumor such as melanoma, head and neck, liver or kidney cancer. The CDR3 region is CASSSTGISGNTIYF. CDR3 coding DNA: TGTGCCAGCAGCTCGACAGGGATCTCTGGAAACACCATATATTTT.